This entry lists 28 T cell receptor beta chains sequenced from one sample in a study of T cells after yellow fever vaccination. MiXCR was run by TCRdb on the 5' RACE reads, yielding one entry per CDR3 protein. The data show approximately 250,000 distinct CDR3 sequences, with 5.2% seen just once and around 3.5% held by the top ten. Sequenced here: CD4+ T cells sorted from PBMCs, sampled on the day of the yellow fever booster vaccination. All receptors come from a man between 18 and 35 years old who received the YFV17D yellow fever vaccine.

This clonotype appeared a few times. The rearrangement links TRBV5-1 to TRBJ2-5; 9 positions match TRBD2. Trimming cost V 4 bases and J 2 bases; bases outside gene matches: 3. In germline, CDR1 is SGHRS, CDR2 YFSETQ. The length of the CDR3 is 14 residues. CDR3 nucleotides: TGCGCCAGCAGCAGGCTAGCGGGGCAAGAGACCCAGTACTTC. Amino acids: CASSRLAGQETQYF.

At least ten counts were recorded for this clonotype. In DNA form, the CDR3 reads TGTGCCAGCTCACCCTATAAAGATCAGCCCCAGCATTTT. Residues: CASSPYKDQPQHF. V gene TRBV18 combines with J gene TRBJ1-5; D is undetermined. V shed 3 bases and J shed 5 bases, with 8 bases lying between them. This CDR3 spans 13 amino acids. Germline CDR1 reads KGHSH; CDR2 reads LQKENI. The full variable domain, its missing parts supplied by reference TRBV18 and TRBJ1-5, is NAGVMQNPRHLVRRRGQEARLRCSPMKGHSHVYWYRQLPEEGLKFMVYLQKENIIDESGMPKERFSAEFPKEGPSILRIQQVVRGDSAAYFCASSPYKDQPQHFGDGTRLSIL.

This clonotype was seen many times. The chain combines TRBV7-9 with TRBJ2-3; 9 nucleotides line up with TRBD2. CDR1 and CDR2 (germline): SEHNR, FQNEAQ (reference sequence). The CDR3 has 16 amino acids. The V gene end was trimmed by 4 bases and the J gene end by 2 bases; junction bases not matched to a gene: 7. The CDR3 loop is CASSSRLAANTDTQYF. The CDR3, as DNA: TGTGCCAGCAGCTCCCGACTAGCGGCCAACACAGATACGCAGTATTTT.

This chain connects TRBV5-1 to TRBJ2-7; D perhaps matches TRBD1 (6 bases). The CDR3 spans 15 residues. Trimming took off 0 bases at V and 4 bases at J, with 14 bases between the two ends. In germline, CDR1 is SGHRS, CDR2 YFSETQ. CDR3 coding DNA: TGCGCCAGCAGCTTGGCCCTTGGACAGCTATACGAGCAGTACTTC. This gives the protein CASSLALGQLYEQYF.

This clonotype was observed at least ten times. The CDR3 is CASMARADNEQFF. The CDR3 nucleotides read TGTGCCAGTATGGCTAGAGCGGACAATGAGCAGTTCTTC. The genes are TRBV19 and TRBJ2-1, with D possibly TRBD2 on 5 matching bases. Germline V gene lookup returns CDR1 LNHDA and CDR2 SQIVND (reference sequence). Trimming left V 7 bases short and J 5 bases short, with 12 bases between. The CDR3 is 13 residues long.

The chain combines TRBV5-5 with TRBJ2-3; unclear D gene. V lost 1 base to trimming and J lost 6 bases, with 9 bases between them. Germline CDR1 is SGHKS and CDR2 is YYEKEE (reference sequence). The CDR3 totals 13 residues. The CDR3 reads CASSLIHSDTQYF. CDR3 bases: TGTGCCAGCAGCTTGATCCATTCGGATACGCAGTATTTT.

This clonotype has a count of ten or more. This chain uses TRBV29-1 with TRBJ2-5; D not resolved. CDR3 length: 16 residues. Germline lookup yields CDR1 SQVTM and CDR2 ANQGSEA. Trimming shortened V by 0 bases and J by 0 bases, and 14 bases separated the two germline ends. As DNA, the CDR3 is TGCAGCGTTGAAGATTCTTCTCCACCTTACCAAGAGACCCAGTACTTC. Translated: CSVEDSSPPYQETQYF. The entire variable domain, with the rest obtained from reference TRBV29-1 and TRBJ2-5, is as follows: SAVISQKPSRDICQRGTSLTIQCQVDSQVTMMFWYRQQPGQSLTLIATANQGSEATYESGFVIDKFPISRPNLTFSTLTVSNMSPEDSSIYLCSVEDSSPPYQETQYFGPGTRLLVL.

In its sample, this clonotype was seen many times. The J gene is TRBJ2-5, the V gene TRBV5-1; tentative D call: TRBD2 (5 bases). Germline-derived CDR1 and CDR2 are SGHRS and YFSETQ. Trimming removed 4 bases at V and 5 bases at J, with 9 bases between. The CDR3 is made up of 12 amino acids. For the CDR3, the DNA is TGCGCCAGCAGCCCGGGAACCGAGACCCAGTACTTC. As protein: CASSPGTETQYF. The full variable domain, completed using reference TRBV5-1 and TRBJ2-5, is KAGVTQTPRYLIKTRGQQVTLSCSPISGHRSVSWYQQTPGQGLQFLFEYFSETQRNKGNFPGRFSGRQFSNSRSEMNVSTLELGDSALYLCASSPGTETQYFGPGTRLLVL.

This clonotype was detected only a few times. V is TRBV5-1 and J is TRBJ2-5; 14 bases are a match to TRBD2. Germline V CDR1 and CDR2: SGHRS, YFSETQ. CDR3 length: 17 residues. J gave up 0 bases and V 5 bases, and 6 bases lay outside the gene matches. The CDR3 coding sequence is TGCGCCAGCAGAAGGACTAGCGGGGGGATGTACCAAGAGACCCAGTACTTC. This codes for CASRRTSGGMYQETQYF.

This clonotype has at least ten counts. This chain joins TRBV29-1 and TRBJ2-1; 7 bases match TRBD1. The V and J ends lost 7 bases and 0 bases, in that order; junction bases with no gene match: 3. CDR3 length equals 13 residues. The germline V gene encodes CDR1 SQVTM and CDR2 ANQGSEA. This CDR3 is CSGDRSSYNEQFF. The CDR3 DNA reads as TGCAGCGGGGACAGAAGCTCCTACAATGAGCAGTTCTTC.

This clonotype was seen a handful of times. The V and J genes are TRBV7-2 and TRBJ1-2, with TRBD1 matching over 11 bases. Looked up from germline, CDR1 is SGHTA and CDR2 is FQGNSA. V shed 1 base, J shed 9 bases, and the junction held 7 bases outside the gene matches. The CDR3 is made up of 15 amino acids. In DNA form, the CDR3 reads TGTGCCAGCAGCTTAGGGACAGGGGGCGCGGAAAGCTACACCTTC. This encodes CASSLGTGGAESYTF.

This clonotype was seen only a few times. The chain combines TRBV27 with TRBJ1-2, with D possibly matching TRBD1 (5 bases). V was clipped by 5 bases and J by 3 bases, with 19 bases between them. CDR3 size: 16 residues. In germline, CDR1 is MNHEY, CDR2 SMNVEV (reference sequence). The CDR3 region has the DNA TGTGCCAGCAGTCGAGGGGCGGGCAGATCGGACTATGGCTACACCTTC. Protein product: CASSRGAGRSDYGYTF.

At least ten counts were recorded for this clonotype. The gene calls are TRBV7-9 and TRBJ2-1; 7 bases fit TRBD2. Germline CDR1 SEHNR, CDR2 FQNEAQ (reference sequence). CDR3 length: 18 residues. The V gene end was trimmed by 5 bases and the J gene end by 4 bases; junction bases not matched to a gene: 17. The CDR3 loop reads CASSARGEEVSSYNEQFF. The CDR3 nucleotides read TGTGCCAGCAGCGCCCGGGGGGAGGAGGTTTCGAGTTACAATGAGCAGTTCTTC.

This clonotype has a handful of counts. This chain uses TRBV4-3 with TRBJ2-3; D gene ambiguous. The V gene's germline CDR1 is LGHNA and CDR2 YSLEER. V shed 1 base and J shed 0 bases, with 8 bases lying between them. The CDR3 is made up of 15 amino acids. In DNA form, the CDR3 reads TGCGCCAGCAGCCAAGCCACAGCTAGCACAGATACGCAGTATTTT. It translates to CASSQATASTDTQYF.

Concerning this clonotype itself: The junction does not match germline at one end; this may be a read error. The rearrangement uses TRBV7-2 and TRBJ2-2; the D is unclear. Germline V gene lookup returns CDR1 SGHTA and CDR2 FQGNSA. The CDR3 consists of 13 residues. CDR3 coding DNA: TGTGCCGGCAGCCCATTTAGTTCCGGGGAGCTGTTTTTT. Translating it yields CAGSPFSSGELFF. Full variable domain (outside the CDR3, taken from reference TRBV7-2 and TRBJ2-2): GAGVSQSPSNKVTEKGKDVELRCDPISGHTALYWYRQSLGQGLEFLIYFQGNSAPDKSGLPSDRFSAERTGGSVSTLTIQRTQQEDSAVYLCAGSPFSSGELFFGEGSRLTVL.

This clonotype was seen only a few times. This chain joins TRBV30 and TRBJ2-1, with 10 bases identical to TRBD2. The junction had 11 bases not matched to a gene; V was cut back by 0 bases and J by 12 bases. Germline CDR1 and CDR2: GTSNPN and SVGIG (reference sequence). This CDR3 has 15 amino acids. CDR3 loop: CAWSVRSSGGRGQFF. CDR3 in DNA: TGTGCCTGGAGTGTACGTTCTAGCGGGGGCAGGGGGCAGTTCTTC.

The chain is built from TRBV6-4 and TRBJ1-2; 7 bases fit TRBD1. V gave up 9 bases and J gave up 6 bases; unmatched junction bases: 22. CDR1 and CDR2 (germline): MRHNA, SNTAGT. This CDR3 region has 17 residues. CDR3 residues: CARSKKNRGGCVNGYTF. CDR3 nucleotide sequence: TGTGCCAGATCGAAAAAGAACAGGGGAGGTTGTGTAAATGGCTACACCTTC.

There are a few counts of this clonotype. The chain combines TRBV7-9 with TRBJ1-6, with D hard to call. Trimming removed 5 bases from V and 9 bases from J, with 8 bases in between. Germline values: CDR1 SEHNR, CDR2 FQNEAQ (reference sequence). This CDR3 is 12 amino acids long. The CDR3 coding sequence is TGTGCCAGCAGCCTAGGGATTTCACCCCTCCACTTT. Residues: CASSLGISPLHF.

The chain employs TRBV4-2 and TRBJ1-5; no definite D call. This CDR3 is built from 12 residues. Germline loops: CDR1 LGHNA, CDR2 YNFKEQ. Trimming cost V 0 bases and J 3 bases, with 0 bases left between them. The chain's CDR3 is CASSQDNQPQHF. CDR3 in DNA: TGTGCCAGCAGCCAAGACAATCAGCCCCAGCATTTT.

This rearrangement joins TRBV6-5 to TRBJ1-2; no definite D call. V was clipped by 2 bases and J by 4 bases, with 8 bases between them. The germline V gene encodes CDR1 MNHEY and CDR2 SVGAGI. The CDR3 runs to 13 residues. The CDR3 DNA reads as TGTGCCAGCAGTTACGCGGGCGGCTATGGCTACACCTTC. It specifies CASSYAGGYGYTF.

This clonotype was picked up a small number of times. This sequence joins TRBV7-2 and TRBJ1-2; D is unresolved. Germline CDR1 SGHTA, CDR2 FQGNSA. Deletions cut 7 bases from V and 7 bases from J, with 16 bases between. CDR3 length: 13 amino acids. CDR3 sequence: CASISPSGIGYTF. The CDR3 bases are TGTGCCAGCATCTCCCCGTCGGGGATTGGCTACACCTTC.

This clonotype was detected only a few times. Compared with germline, one end of the junction differs, possibly owing to a read error. The chain employs TRBV15 and TRBJ2-2, with TRBD2 matching over 15 bases. The CDR3 contains 19 residues. The germline V gene encodes CDR1 LNHNV and CDR2 YYDKDF (reference sequence). Here the CDR3 reads CAISSLGTSGGKNTGELFF. The CDR3 DNA reads TGTGCCATCAGCTCCCTGGGGACTAGCGGGGGGAAGAACACCGGGGAGCTGTTTTTT. Using reference TRBV15 and TRBJ2-2 for the parts outside the CDR3, the full variable domain is DAMVIQNPRYQVTQFGKPVTLSCSQTLNHNVMYWYQQKSSQAPKLLFHYYDKDFNNEADTPDNFQSRRPNTSFCFLDIRSPGLGDTAMYLCAISSLGTSGGKNTGELFFGEGSRLTVL.

This chain uses TRBV20-1 with TRBJ2-7; no firm D call. Germline assignment: CDR1 DFQATT and CDR2 SNEGSKA (reference sequence). The CDR3 has 10 residues. The V gene lost 7 bases and the J gene lost 3 bases, with 7 bases spanning the gap. DNA of the CDR3: TGCAGTGTCGCCCGCTACGAGCAGTACGTC. Translating it yields CSVARYEQYV.

This clonotype has at least ten counts. The rearrangement links TRBV7-3 to TRBJ2-1, with D perhaps matching TRBD2 (5 bases). This CDR3 is built from 15 residues. Looked up from germline, CDR1 is SGHTA and CDR2 is FQGTGA. Trimming stripped 2 bases from V and 2 bases from J, with 10 bases between. The CDR3 region has the DNA TGTGCCAGCAGCTTAGTCTCGGGGACCTACAATGAGCAGTTCTTC. Translated, it gives CASSLVSGTYNEQFF.

This clonotype was picked up a small number of times. V is TRBV9 and J is TRBJ2-2, with 7 bases fitting TRBD2. CDR3 length: 18 residues. Germline V gene lookup returns CDR1 SGDLS and CDR2 YYNGEE. The V and J ends lost 2 bases and 5 bases, in that order; junction bases with no gene match: 15. The CDR3 bases are TGTGCCAGCAGCGTTTGGGGCCAAAGCGGGGCGGGGACCGGGGAGCTGTTTTTT. Translated: CASSVWGQSGAGTGELFF.

This clonotype was counted at least ten times. J is TRBJ1-6 and V is TRBV4-1; D unclear. Per the germline V gene, CDR1 is MGHRA and CDR2 is YSYEKL. The CDR3 length is 15 residues. With 1 base removed from V and 9 bases from J, the gap between germline ends came to 13 bases. The CDR3: CASSQAWGNGSPLHF. As DNA, the CDR3 is TGCGCCAGCAGCCAAGCCTGGGGTAACGGTTCACCCCTCCACTTT.

This chain links TRBV11-2 with TRBJ2-2, with TRBD1 as a possible D gene (6 bases). The CDR3 covers 13 residues. The germline V gene has CDR1 SGHAT and CDR2 FQNNGV. The V and J ends lost 3 bases and 7 bases respectively, with 9 bases between them. The CDR3 sequence is CASSFGGGGELFF. CDR3 sequence (DNA): TGTGCCAGCAGCTTTGGGGGCGGCGGGGAGCTGTTTTTT.

A few counts support this clonotype. The CDR3 region has the DNA TGTGCCAGCTCACCCTTTCGGGGACAAGGAGAGCAGTTCTTC. Its translation is CASSPFRGQGEQFF. This chain links TRBV18 with TRBJ2-1; D possibly corresponds to TRBD1 (6 bases). With 3 bases removed from V and 10 bases from J, the gap between germline ends came to 16 bases. Germline lookup yields CDR1 KGHSH and CDR2 LQKENI. This CDR3 comprises 14 residues. Looking up the rest from reference TRBV18 and TRBJ2-1 gives the full variable domain: NAGVMQNPRHLVRRRGQEARLRCSPMKGHSHVYWYRQLPEEGLKFMVYLQKENIIDESGMPKERFSAEFPKEGPSILRIQQVVRGDSAAYFCASSPFRGQGEQFFGPGTRLTVL.